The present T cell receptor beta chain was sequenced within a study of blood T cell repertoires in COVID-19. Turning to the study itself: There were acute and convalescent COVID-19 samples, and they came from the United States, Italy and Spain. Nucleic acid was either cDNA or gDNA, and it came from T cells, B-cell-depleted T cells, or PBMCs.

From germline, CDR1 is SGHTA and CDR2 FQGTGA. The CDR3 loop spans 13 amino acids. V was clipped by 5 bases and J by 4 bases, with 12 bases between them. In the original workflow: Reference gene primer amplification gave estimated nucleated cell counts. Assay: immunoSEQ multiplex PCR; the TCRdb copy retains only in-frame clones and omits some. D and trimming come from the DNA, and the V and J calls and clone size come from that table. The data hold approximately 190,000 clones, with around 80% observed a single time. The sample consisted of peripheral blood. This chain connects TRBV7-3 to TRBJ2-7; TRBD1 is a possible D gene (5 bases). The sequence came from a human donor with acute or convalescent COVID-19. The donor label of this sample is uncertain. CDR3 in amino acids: CASSQTQGYEQYF. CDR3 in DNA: TGTGCCAGCAGCCAAACCCAGGGTTACGAGCAGTACTTC.